A selection of T cell receptor beta chains follows, all from one sample in a study of blood T cell repertoires in COVID-19. Measured with immunoSEQ multiplex PCR; TCRdb has only the in-frame clones, and not every one. The table lists around 130,000 clones, more than 80% of them singletons, with approximately 10% in the top ten. The sequenced material came from peripheral blood. These receptors came from a woman at least 80 years old with acute or convalescent COVID-19. CDR3s include the opening cysteine and the closing phenylalanine or tryptophan. D genes are given only for firm matches. The size of a clone is reported for some rows only, either as once, few or many, or as a class for expanded clones.

d_gene	j_gene	abundance	v_gene	CDR3nt	CDR3aa
NA	TRBJ1-3	NA	TRBV5-1	TGCGCCAGCAGCTCCTCGACAGGAAGGGGAAACACCATATATTTT	CASSSSTGRGNTIYF
TRBD1	TRBJ2-3	NA	TRBV7-9	TGTGCCAGCAGCTGGACGGGGACAGGGCCCCTCGATACGCAGTATTTT	CASSWTGTGPLDTQYF
NA	TRBJ2-1	NA	TRBV7-2	TGTGCCAGCAGCCCGTCTAGGGGGTTGAACAATGAGCAGTTCTTC	CASSPSRGLNNEQFF
TRBD1	TRBJ2-5	NA	TRBV11-2	TGTGCCAGCAGCCCGCCCAACAGGGGATTCCAAGAGACCCAGTACTTC	CASSPPNRGFQETQYF
NA	TRBJ1-1	NA	TRBV3-1/TRBV3-2	TGTGCCAGCAGCCAAGGGCAGGGGACGTCTGAAGCTTTCTTT	CASSQGQGTSEAFF
NA	TRBJ1-3	few	TRBV3-1/TRBV3-2	TGTGCCAGCAGCCAAGATTACGGGAATCCTGGAAACACCATATATTTT	CASSQDYGNPGNTIYF
TRBD2	TRBJ2-1	NA	TRBV9	TGTGCCAGCAGCTCCTCTGCTAGCGGCACCTACAATGAGCAGTTCTTC	CASSSSASGTYNEQFF
NA	TRBJ1-5	NA	TRBV6-5	TGTGCCAGCAGTTACTCCCCGACAGGTAATCAGCCCCAGCATTTT	CASSYSPTGNQPQHF
NA	TRBJ2-7	NA	TRBV29-1	TGCAGCGCCTGGACGGGATTGCGGGAGCAGTACTTC	CSAWTGLREQYF
NA	TRBJ2-7	NA	TRBV7-8	TGTGCCAGCAGCTTGCGGCAGGGCCCCTACGAGCAGTACTTC	CASSLRQGPYEQYF
TRBD1	TRBJ1-1	NA	TRBV5-1	TGCGCCAGCAGCTTAGACAGGGCGGCCACTGAAGCTTTCTTT	CASSLDRAATEAFF
TRBD2	TRBJ2-1	NA	TRBV18	TGTGCCAGCTCACCATATAGCGGGGCCTACAATGAGCAGTTCTTC	CASSPYSGAYNEQFF
TRBD2	TRBJ2-5	NA	TRBV7-3	TGTGCCAGCAGCTTAGGGTCTAGCGGGGGACAAGAGACCCAGTACTTC	CASSLGSSGGQETQYF
NA	TRBJ2-5	NA	TRBV9	TGTGCCAGCAGCGTAGGGGCCCAATTTACCGCTCAAGAGACCCAGTACTTC	CASSVGAQFTAQETQYF
NA	TRBJ2-7	NA	TRBV10-3	TGTGCCACCCGGGACACCCCGGTGGACGAGCAGTACTTC	CATRDTPVDEQYF
NA	TRBJ1-4	NA	TRBV9	TGTGCCAGCAGCGTAACCCCGGGGGGGACTAATGAAAAACTGTTTTTT	CASSVTPGGTNEKLFF
NA	TRBJ1-3	NA	TRBV25-1	TGTGCCAGCAGCCTCCTGGGAGGGGTAGCTGGAAACACCATATATTTT	CASSLLGGVAGNTIYF
NA	TRBJ1-2	NA	TRBV18	TGTGCCAGCTCACGGAGCAGGGACTATGGCTACACCTTC	CASSRSRDYGYTF
NA	TRBJ1-2	NA	TRBV9	TGTGCCAGCAGCCAGAGGCACTATGGCTACACCTTC	CASSQRHYGYTF
NA	TRBJ1-1	NA	TRBV5-1	TGCGCCAGCAGCTTGGCCGTGACAGATTTGAACACTGAAGCTTTCTTT	CASSLAVTDLNTEAFF
NA	TRBJ1-1	NA	TRBV20-1	TGCAGTGCTAGGGCGAACACTGAAGCTTTCTTT	CSARANTEAFF
TRBD2	TRBJ2-1	NA	TRBV11-2	TGTGCCAGCAGCTCAGCGGGACTACTGAATGAGCAGTTCTTC	CASSSAGLLNEQFF
TRBD1	TRBJ1-1	NA	TRBV18	TGTGCCAGCTCAGGACAGGGTAGGGACACTGAAGCTTTCTTT	CASSGQGRDTEAFF
NA	TRBJ2-7	NA	TRBV5-1	TGCGCCAGCAGCTTCGCAGGAGGTAACCTTAACTACGAGCAGTACTTC	CASSFAGGNLNYEQYF
NA	TRBJ1-1	NA	TRBV6-2/TRBV6-3	TGTGCCAGCAGTTACCCCTTCGGTGGGGGGGGTGCGAACACTGAAGCTTTCTTT	CASSYPFGGGGANTEAFF
NA	TRBJ1-6	NA	TRBV2	TGTGCCAGCAGTGAGACTCTTTATAATTCACCCCTCCACTTT	CASSETLYNSPLHF
NA	TRBJ2-5	NA	TRBV15	TGTGCCACCAGCAGAGGCGGTAGAATTGAGACCCAGTACTTC	CATSRGGRIETQYF
NA	TRBJ1-1	NA	TRBV11-2	TGTGCCAGCAGCCGCTTGGGGGGTGTAACTGAAGCTTTCTTT	CASSRLGGVTEAFF
NA	TRBJ2-7	NA	TRBV2	TGTGCCAGCAGACAGGGCTACGAGCAGTACTTC	CASRQGYEQYF
TRBD1	TRBJ2-7	NA	TRBV19	TGTGCCAGCGCTACGACCCGGGACAGGGGCATCTACGAGCAGTACTTC	CASATTRDRGIYEQYF
TRBD2	TRBJ2-1	NA	TRBV5-1	TGCGCCAGCACCCCTGGGACTAGCGGCTCCTACAATGAGCAGTTCTTC	CASTPGTSGSYNEQFF
TRBD1	TRBJ2-7	NA	TRBV29-1	TGCAGCGTCGGCGGACAGGGGAAGTACGAGCAGTACTTC	CSVGGQGKYEQYF
NA	TRBJ2-7	once	TRBV9	TGTGCCAGCAGCGTAGAAGAGGGCTACGAGCAGTACTTC	CASSVEEGYEQYF
NA	TRBJ1-5	NA	TRBV10-1	TGCGCCAGCAGTGAGACCCCCGGAGGGCCCCAGCATTTT	CASSETPGGPQHF
TRBD2	TRBJ2-5	NA	TRBV5-1	TGCGCCAGCAGCTTGGTTAGCGGGCACCAAGAGACCCAGTACTTC	CASSLVSGHQETQYF
TRBD1	TRBJ2-1	NA	TRBV5-4	TGTGCCAGCAGTCGGGACAGGGGACGGGATAATGAGCAGTTCTTC	CASSRDRGRDNEQFF
NA	TRBJ1-2	NA	TRBV6-5	TGTGCCAGCAGCCCCCCCGGGGAGTTCTATGGCTACACCTTC	CASSPPGEFYGYTF
NA	TRBJ1-4	NA	TRBV5-1	TGCGCCAGCAGCTTAGGAGACAGCCATAATGAAAAACTGTTTTTT	CASSLGDSHNEKLFF
NA	TRBJ1-1	NA	TRBV5-4	TGTGCCAGCAGCTTAAGACAGTCAAGGAACACTGAAGCTTTCTTT	CASSLRQSRNTEAFF
NA	TRBJ2-3	NA	TRBV5-4	TGTGCCAGCAGCTTTGGTCGAGGAATGAGCACAGATACGCAGTATTTT	CASSFGRGMSTDTQYF